One sample yielded the 13 T cell receptor beta chains listed below, sequenced in a study of beta chain features in type 1 diabetes. The authors reverse transcribed all of the isolated RNA, so sequencing captured expressed TCRB transcripts. The table came from immunoSEQ multiplex PCR; TCRdb's copy has only in-frame clones and leaves some out. Of 600,000 to 700,000 clones in the sample, about an eighth are singletons; the top ten hold 0.02% to 0.025%. These receptors lack a known antigen. Broader study findings: For Type 1 diabetes patients, all four CD4+ subsets carried TCRB CDR3s that were moderately but significantly shorter.

Sequenced: naive CD4+ T cells from blood. These TCRs come from a young man with type 1 diabetes.

This clone was counted a few times. This chain links TRBV7-9 with TRBJ2-4; D is perhaps TRBD1 (5 bases). This CDR3 contains 16 residues. Trimming stripped 4 bases from V and 1 base from J, with 14 bases between. Germline V gene sequence: CDR1 SEHNR, CDR2 FQNEAQ (reference sequence). The DNA for the CDR3 is TGTGCCAGCAGCTCTTGGGCAGGGTGGGCCAAAAACATTCAGTACTTC. It is translated as CASSSWAGWAKNIQYF.

This clone appeared a few times. The chain combines TRBV7-9 with TRBJ2-5, with D possibly TRBD1 on 5 matching bases. CDR3 length: 15 residues. The germline gives CDR1 SEHNR, CDR2 FQNEAQ (reference sequence). Deletions cut 4 bases from V and 5 bases from J, with 17 bases between. CDR3 coding DNA: TGTGCCAGCAGCTCTTTATCAGGGTTCAAGGAGACCCAGTACTTC. Encoded protein: CASSSLSGFKETQYF.

The V gene is TRBV7-2, the J gene TRBJ1-4; D uncertain. This CDR3 has 14 residues. V lost 5 bases and J lost 0, with 7 bases in between. Germline values: CDR1 SGHTA, CDR2 FQGNSA. CDR3 amino acids: CASSRGTTNEKLFF. CDR3 in DNA: TGTGCCAGCAGCCGGGGAACAACTAATGAAAAACTGTTTTTT.

This clone came up a few times. The chain couples TRBV6-5 to TRBJ1-3, with a tentative D call TRBD1 (5 bases). This CDR3 has 16 residues. Germline V lookup: CDR1 MNHEY, CDR2 SVGAGI. The V gene lost 2 bases and the J gene lost 0 bases, with 11 bases spanning the gap. CDR3 protein: CASSYGTAVSGNTIYF. CDR3 in DNA: TGTGCCAGCAGTTACGGGACCGCAGTCTCTGGAAACACCATATATTTT.

J is TRBJ1-4 and V is TRBV18, with unresolved D. The V end was cut by 3 bases, the J end by 2 bases, with 13 bases between. CDR1 and CDR2 (germline): KGHSH, LQKENI. This CDR3 spans 16 amino acids. The CDR3 region has the DNA TGTGCCAGCTCACCTTCGGGCCTAAGGACTAATGAAAAACTGTTTTTT. Protein: CASSPSGLRTNEKLFF.

This clone appeared a few times. The CDR3 protein is CASSAGGNTEAFF. For the CDR3, the DNA is TGCGCCAGCAGCGCGGGGGGGAACACTGAAGCTTTCTTT. The chain combines TRBV5-1 with TRBJ1-1, with a weak D call TRBD1 (5 bases). The CDR3 is 13 residues long. From germline, CDR1 is SGHRS and CDR2 YFSETQ. Trimming removed 4 bases at V and 1 base at J, with 8 bases between.

The rearrangement joins TRBV27 to TRBJ2-5; 10 positions match TRBD2. There are 14 residues in the CDR3. CDR1 MNHEY and CDR2 SMNVEV come from the germline V gene (reference sequence). The ends lost 8 bases at V and 4 bases at J; junction bases unmatched: 7. CDR3 sequence (DNA): TGTGCCAGCTCAAGGACTAGCGGTGGAGAGACCCAGTACTTC. Residues: CASSRTSGGETQYF.

The chain has TRBV30 and TRBJ1-1, with a tentative D call TRBD1 (5 bases). Germline V CDR1 and CDR2: GTSNPN, SVGIG (reference sequence). The CDR3 has 13 amino acids. Trimming took off 2 bases at V and 5 bases at J, with 12 bases between the two ends. As DNA, the CDR3 is TGTGCCTGGAGTAAAGGGGTAGAGACTGAAGCTTTCTTT. Protein: CAWSKGVETEAFF.

A few counts support this clone. The J gene is TRBJ2-7, the V gene TRBV7-3, with D perhaps matching TRBD2 (6 bases). Germline CDR1 reads SGHTA; CDR2 reads FQGTGA. Trimming removed 0 bases from V and 3 bases from J, with 6 bases in between. The CDR3 extends over 13 amino acids. The CDR3 DNA follows: TGTGCCAGCAGCTTAACTAGCGGCTACGAGCAGTACTTC. Its protein product is CASSLTSGYEQYF. The full variable domain, rest sourced from reference TRBV7-3 and TRBJ2-7, is GAGVSQTPSNKVTEKGKYVELRCDPISGHTALYWYRQSLGQGPEFLIYFQGTGAADDSGLPNDRFFAVRPEGSVSTLKIQRTERGDSAVYLCASSLTSGYEQYFGPGTRLTVT.

This rearrangement joins TRBV9 to TRBJ2-1; TRBD1 aligns across 8 bases. In germline, CDR1 is SGDLS, CDR2 YYNGEE. CDR3 length equals 15 residues. With 4 bases clipped from V and 0 bases from J, the junction kept 3 bases outside the gene matches. CDR3 coding DNA: TGTGCCAGCAGCTACGACAGGGGCTCCTACAATGAGCAGTTCTTC. Amino acids: CASSYDRGSYNEQFF.

The table lists this clone with a few counts. J is TRBJ2-3 and V is TRBV29-1; D may be TRBD1 or TRBD2 (5 bases each). The CDR3 totals 13 residues. Trimming took 2 bases from V and 2 from J, leaving 8 bases between them. Germline CDR1 reads SQVTM; CDR2 reads ANQGSEA. CDR3 DNA sequence: TGCAGCGTTGAATGGGGGTTCACAGATACGCAGTATTTT. Translating gives CSVEWGFTDTQYF.

The CDR3 nucleotides read TGTGCCAGCAGCCAAACAGTGGGTTATAATTCACCCCTCCACTTT. It encodes CASSQTVGYNSPLHF. The chain links TRBV14 to TRBJ1-6, with D uncertain. This CDR3 has 15 amino acids. V was pared by 2 bases and J by 4 bases, with 9 bases between. The germline gives CDR1 SGHDN, CDR2 FVKESK.

The chain employs TRBV6-6 and TRBJ2-5, with D possibly being TRBD1 or TRBD2 (6 bases each). The CDR3 extends over 16 amino acids. Germline CDR1 reads MNHNY; CDR2 reads SVGAGI (reference sequence). The germline V and J ends were trimmed by 5 bases and 5 bases, with 21 bases remaining between them. This chain's CDR3 is CASSPPSGGGRETQYF. The CDR3 bases are TGTGCCAGCAGTCCCCCGTCAGGTGGGGGGCGGGAGACCCAGTACTTC.